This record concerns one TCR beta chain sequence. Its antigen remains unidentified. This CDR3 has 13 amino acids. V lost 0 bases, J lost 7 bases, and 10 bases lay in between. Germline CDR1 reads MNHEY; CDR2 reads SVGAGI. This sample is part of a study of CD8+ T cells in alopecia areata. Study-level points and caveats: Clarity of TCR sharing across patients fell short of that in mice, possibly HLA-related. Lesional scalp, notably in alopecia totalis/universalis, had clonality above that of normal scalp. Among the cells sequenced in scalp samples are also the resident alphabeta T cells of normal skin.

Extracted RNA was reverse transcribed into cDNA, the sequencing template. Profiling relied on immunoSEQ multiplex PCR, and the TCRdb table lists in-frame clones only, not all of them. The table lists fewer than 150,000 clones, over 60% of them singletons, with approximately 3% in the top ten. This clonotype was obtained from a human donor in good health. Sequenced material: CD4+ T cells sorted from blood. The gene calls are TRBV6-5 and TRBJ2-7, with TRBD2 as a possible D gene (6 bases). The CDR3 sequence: CASSYSRAGEQYF. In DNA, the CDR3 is TGTGCCAGCAGTTACTCGAGGGCGGGAGAGCAGTACTTC.